The present entry profiles one TCR beta chain with its context. CD45RO-negative, CCR7-positively selected cells formed the naive CD8 fraction, excluding terminally differentiated effector memory CD45RA+ cells. The data derive from a study of shared clonotypes between healthy human individuals. Measured with immunoSEQ multiplex PCR; TCRdb has only the in-frame clones, and not every one. Among about 1,800,000 clones listed, 85% to 95% were seen once. CDR3 size: 15 residues. Deletions cut 3 bases from V and 6 bases from J, with 15 bases between. Germline assignment: CDR1 MDHEN and CDR2 SYDVKM. This sequence was found in a man aged 18 to 30 in good health. The sequenced sample consisted of naive CD8+ T cells sorted from blood. The chain recombines TRBV28 with TRBJ2-1; TRBD1 or TRBD2 may be the D gene (6 bases each). CDR3 sequence: CASSFSGAVGNEQFF. Written as DNA, the CDR3 is TGTGCCAGCAGTTTTTCGGGGGCGGTCGGCAATGAGCAGTTCTTC.